This T cell receptor (beta chain) was recovered during a study of blood T cells in healthy people across ages. It was with a sample-barcoded 5' primer and a J-beta primer mix that a second PCR of about 7 to 12 cycles was run. TCRdb re-called the 5' RACE reads with MiXCR, one entry per CDR3 protein. The sample has about 1.7 million distinct CDR3 sequences, roughly 27% seen once; the top ten hold about 8%. This clonotype was counted ten times or more. Every donor provided approximately 9.2 milliliters of peripheral blood. Germline V lookup: CDR1 PRHDT, CDR2 FYEKMQ (reference sequence). V was pared by 4 bases and J by 13 bases, with 7 bases of the junction left unmatched. This CDR3 is 12 amino acids long.

Material: blood. This chain uses TRBV13 with TRBJ2-4; 7 bases fit TRBD1. The sequence derives from a woman aged 30 to 39 in good health. This CDR3 reads CASSSNRGIQYF. The CDR3 nucleotides are TGTGCCAGCAGCTCTAACAGGGGAATCCAGTACTTC.